This T cell receptor (beta chain) originates from a study of blood T cell repertoires in COVID-19. Study members were between roughly 18 and 100 years old and lived in 20 to 30 US regions. All recovered Cohort 3 donors got two negative PCRs, got clearance, or saw symptom resolution. This CDR3 spans 18 amino acids. V gave up 5 bases and J gave up 0 bases; unmatched junction bases: 13. Germline V gene data show CDR1 as LNHDA and CDR2 as SQIVND (reference sequence). Clones were sequenced by immunoSEQ multiplex PCR, and TCRdb holds only the in-frame ones, with some missing. Here the sample spans about 310,000 clones, roughly 91% being singletons.

Sequenced sample: PBMCs or T cells enriched from blood (not recorded which). The source is a woman aged 30 to 39 who had recovered from COVID-19. V usage is TRBV19 and J usage is TRBJ1-1, with 9 bases that match TRBD1. As DNA, the CDR3 is TGTGCCAGTAGTCCGAGGGACAGGGTTTCCGCATTGAACACTGAAGCTTTCTTT. It is translated as CASSPRDRVSALNTEAFF. Supplemented by reference TRBV19 and TRBJ1-1, the full variable domain reads DGGITQSPKYLFRKEGQNVTLSCEQNLNHDAMYWYRQDPGQGLRLIYYSQIVNDFQKGDIAEGYSVSREKKESFPLTVTSAQKNPTAFYLCASSPRDRVSALNTEAFFGQGTRLTVV.